Following are 22 T cell receptor beta chains from one sample sequenced in a study of beta chain features in type 1 diabetes (dated by TCRdb to about 2018). Results the study describes overall, beyond this receptor: In all four CD4+ subsets, TCRB CDR3 length was moderately but significantly shorter in type 1 diabetes patients.

The library was built by means of the immunoSEQ multiplex PCR assay. The entire amount of isolated RNA was reverse transcribed using the High Capacity cDNA Reverse Transcription Kit, so the sequenced TCRB transcripts were expressed ones. TCRdb stores this immuneACCESS table with in-frame sequences only. Part of the clones is absent; in the studies checked, under half of the shortfall reflects unresolved V genes, and no reason is known for the rest. This sample comprises some 700,000 clones, 10% to 15% of them detected only once. The ten largest clones take up less than 0.025% of the sample. For these TCRs, the target antigens are not known. Sequenced sample: naive CD4+ T cells from blood. The cell subset or site label here, explained by the study, means: true naive CD4+ T cells. Source of these receptors: a young man with type 1 diabetes.

This clone has more than one count but fewer than ten. The genes are TRBV5-6 and TRBJ2-5, with D perhaps matching TRBD1 (5 bases). The CDR3 runs 14 residues. Trimming took off 4 bases at V and 5 bases at J, with 15 bases between the two ends. The germline V gene has CDR1 SGHDT and CDR2 YYEEEE. The CDR3 here is CASSPRASRETQYF. The CDR3 coding sequence is TGTGCCAGCAGCCCCAGGGCGAGCAGGGAGACCCAGTACTTC.

The chain carries TRBV29-1 and TRBJ1-3, with D possibly TRBD1 on 5 matching bases. Per the germline V gene, CDR1 is SQVTM and CDR2 is ANQGSEA. V shed 6 bases and J shed 0 bases, with 21 bases lying between them. The CDR3 loop spans 17 amino acids. CDR3 nucleotide sequence: TGCAGCGTCGCCGTCGGGGCGGGAGCGATCTCTGGAAACACCATATATTTT. It encodes CSVAVGAGAISGNTIYF.

This sequence joins TRBV4-1 and TRBJ2-3, with TRBD1 identical over 8 bases. Germline V CDR1 and CDR2: MGHRA, YSYEKL. The CDR3 has 17 amino acids. V was pared by 0 bases and J by 2 bases, with 7 bases of the junction left unmatched. CDR3 amino acids: CASSQDRGQGLTDTQYF. CDR3 DNA sequence: TGCGCCAGCAGCCAAGATCGAGGACAGGGCCTCACAGATACGCAGTATTTT.

This CDR3 reads CASSRNTGELFF. The CDR3 region has the DNA TGTGCCAGCAGTAGGAACACCGGGGAGCTGTTTTTT. The chain links TRBV28 to TRBJ2-2, with D hard to call. This CDR3 has 12 amino acids. Germline V gene sequence: CDR1 MDHEN, CDR2 SYDVKM. V lost 5 bases and J lost 1, with 2 bases in between. The full variable domain, rest sourced from reference TRBV28 and TRBJ2-2, is DVKVTQSSRYLVKRTGEKVFLECVQDMDHENMFWYRQDPGLGLRLIYFSYDVKMKEKGDIPEGYSVSREKKERFSLILESASTNQTSMYLCASSRNTGELFFGEGSRLTVL.

This clone has more than one count but fewer than ten. This sample also contains other DNA sequences that code for the same CDR3. The rearrangement uses TRBV29-1 and TRBJ1-1; D ambiguous. Germline V gene sequence: CDR1 SQVTM, CDR2 ANQGSEA. Trimming removed 1 base at V and 1 base at J, with 4 bases between. The CDR3 runs to 12 residues. The CDR3 DNA reads as TGCAGCGTTGAAGGTCGGAACACTGAAGCTTTCTTT. Protein product: CSVEGRNTEAFF.

This clone was seen a few times. The chain links TRBV5-1 to TRBJ2-5, with 11 bases lining up with TRBD1. The trim removed 3 bases at V and 5 bases at J, leaving 6 bases unmatched. Germline V gives CDR1 SGHRS, CDR2 YFSETQ. This CDR3 region has 15 residues. Here the CDR3 DNA reads TGCGCCAGCAGCTCTGGACAGGGGGCTAGGGAGACCCAGTACTTC. This codes for CASSSGQGARETQYF.

This chain uses TRBV28 with TRBJ1-2; 7 bases fit TRBD1. The J segment lost 8 bases and the V segment lost 4 bases, leaving 7 bases of the junction unmatched. The CDR3 contains 13 residues. Per the germline V gene, CDR1 is MDHEN and CDR2 is SYDVKM. DNA for the CDR3: TGTGCCAGCAGTTCCCGGGACAGAAGCGGCTACACCTTC. Translated: CASSSRDRSGYTF.

About this clone: Other nucleotide sequences in the sample specify the same CDR3. V is TRBV5-1 and J is TRBJ2-6; D is uncertain. The germline V gene encodes CDR1 SGHRS and CDR2 YFSETQ. The CDR3 sequence is 13 residues long. The V end was cut by 2 bases, the J end by 2 bases, with 2 bases between. The CDR3 region is CASSFAGANVLTF. CDR3 in DNA: TGCGCCAGCAGCTTTGCTGGGGCCAACGTCCTGACTTTC.

This clone occurred a few times. The V and J genes are TRBV7-8 and TRBJ2-4; the D is unclear. Trimming stripped 1 base from V and 0 bases from J, with 10 bases between. Germline V gene lookup returns CDR1 SGHVS and CDR2 FQNEAQ. The length of the CDR3 is 16 residues. This CDR3 reads CASSLGTGPAKNIQYF. The CDR3 DNA follows: TGTGCCAGCAGCTTAGGTACCGGTCCAGCCAAAAACATTCAGTACTTC.

This chain joins TRBV18 and TRBJ1-2; D not certain. This CDR3 is built from 13 residues. Trimming took 5 bases from V and 3 from J, leaving 10 bases between them. The V gene's germline CDR1 is KGHSH and CDR2 LQKENI. Here the CDR3 DNA reads TGTGCCAGCTCAGCCGGGAGCGACTATGGCTACACCTTC. Its protein is CASSAGSDYGYTF.

The chain carries TRBV13 and TRBJ1-6; no reliable D call. Deletions cut 5 bases from V and 9 bases from J, with 14 bases between. Germline values: CDR1 PRHDT, CDR2 FYEKMQ (reference sequence). This CDR3 is 14 amino acids long. CDR3 nucleotide sequence: TGTGCCAGCAGCCACGATAGAGGTGGTTCACCCCTCCACTTT. Amino acid sequence: CASSHDRGGSPLHF.

The chain has TRBV6-1 and TRBJ1-1; D may be TRBD1 (5 bases). Per germline, CDR1 MNHNS and CDR2 SASEGT. The CDR3 is 13 residues long. V was clipped by 10 bases and J by 1 base, with 13 bases between them. The CDR3 nucleotides are TGTGCCACGAGGGCAGGGCCGAACACTGAAGCTTTCTTT. Translated: CATRAGPNTEAFF.

This clone has a handful of counts. Other DNA sequences in the sample encode the same CDR3. This chain connects TRBV5-6 to TRBJ2-5; unclear D gene. This CDR3 is built from 11 residues. Germline V gives CDR1 SGHDT, CDR2 YYEEEE. V lost 3 bases, J lost 5 bases, and 5 bases lay in between. The CDR3 spells CASSSGETQYF. The DNA of the CDR3 is TGTGCCAGCAGCTCCGGGGAGACCCAGTACTTC.

This clone was observed a few times. The chain combines TRBV5-6 with TRBJ2-1; the match to TRBD2 covers 11 bases. Germline V CDR1 and CDR2: SGHDT, YYEEEE. There are 15 residues in the CDR3. V trimming: 0 bases; J trimming: 4 bases; junction bases outside the gene matches: 0. The CDR3 is CASSLGLAGYNEQFF. CDR3 coding DNA: TGTGCCAGCAGCTTGGGACTAGCGGGATACAATGAGCAGTTCTTC.

The chain has TRBV28 and TRBJ1-5, with D unresolved. This CDR3 is built from 13 residues. Trimming shortened V by 5 bases and J by 9 bases, and 14 bases separated the two germline ends. Germline-derived CDR1 and CDR2 are MDHEN and SYDVKM. In DNA form, the CDR3 reads TGTGCCAGCAGTCGCGGAGTGGGTGCGCCCCAGCATTTT. Protein product: CASSRGVGAPQHF.

Only a few counts were recorded for this clone. The V call is TRBV19, the J call TRBJ2-3; maybe TRBD1 (5 bases). The CDR3 consists of 15 residues. Germline assignment: CDR1 LNHDA and CDR2 SQIVND (reference sequence). Between the trimmed V and J ends, which lost 5 bases and 4 bases, there was a span of 16 bases. CDR3 loop: CASSFRDSYADTQYF. CDR3 nucleotides: TGTGCCAGTAGTTTCAGGGATTCCTACGCAGATACGCAGTATTTT.

This clone has only a few counts. The chain recombines TRBV20-1 with TRBJ2-1; the D is unclear. CDR3 length equals 11 residues. V was trimmed by 5 bases and J by 4 bases, leaving 6 bases between them. The germline V gene has CDR1 DFQATT and CDR2 SNEGSKA (reference sequence). The CDR3 DNA follows: TGCAGTGCTTACGATTACAATGAGCAGTTCTTC. Translating gives CSAYDYNEQFF.

The genes are TRBV14 and TRBJ2-1; 8 positions agree with TRBD2. The CDR3 totals 15 residues. Trimming cost V 4 bases and J 7 bases; bases outside gene matches: 9. Germline V lookup: CDR1 SGHDN, CDR2 FVKESK. The CDR3 loop is CASSPVAGGSNEQFF. DNA for the CDR3: TGTGCCAGCAGCCCCGTGGCGGGGGGTAGTAATGAGCAGTTCTTC.

Only a few counts were recorded for this clone. The rearrangement joins TRBV15 to TRBJ2-2; D is uncertain. CDR3 size: 15 residues. CDR1 and CDR2 from the germline V gene are LNHNV and YYDKDF (reference sequence). The ends were cut back, 0 bases at V and 4 bases at J, with 9 bases in the middle. CDR3 nucleotide sequence: TGTGCCACCAGCAGAGATAAACGCGGCACCGGGGAGCTGTTTTTT. Its protein product is CATSRDKRGTGELFF.

The genes are TRBV27 and TRBJ2-3; maybe TRBD2 (5 bases). The CDR3 contains 15 residues. V lost 10 bases and J lost 1, with 18 bases in between. Germline CDR1 reads MNHEY; CDR2 reads SMNVEV (reference sequence). The CDR3 sequence: CATKLRGARTDTQYF. The CDR3 nucleotides are TGTGCCACCAAACTCCGGGGTGCCCGCACAGATACGCAGTATTTT.

The rearrangement uses TRBV7-3 and TRBJ2-3; no definite D call. The CDR3 runs to 13 residues. V gave up 3 bases and J gave up 10 bases, with 14 bases separating them. Germline V lookup: CDR1 SGHTA, CDR2 FQGTGA. CDR3 in DNA: TGTGCCAGCAGCTTCACAGAGGCCAGTGCGCAGTATTTT. Its translation is CASSFTEASAQYF.

This clone appeared a few times. The chain joins TRBV7-9 to TRBJ2-3; possible D gene TRBD1, 6 bases. The V end was cut by 2 bases, the J end by 2 bases, with 11 bases between. This CDR3 has 15 amino acids. CDR1 is SEHNR, CDR2 FQNEAQ, per germline (reference sequence). The CDR3 nucleotides are TGTGCCAGCAGCTTATTAGGGGGAGACACAGATACGCAGTATTTT. It specifies CASSLLGGDTDTQYF.